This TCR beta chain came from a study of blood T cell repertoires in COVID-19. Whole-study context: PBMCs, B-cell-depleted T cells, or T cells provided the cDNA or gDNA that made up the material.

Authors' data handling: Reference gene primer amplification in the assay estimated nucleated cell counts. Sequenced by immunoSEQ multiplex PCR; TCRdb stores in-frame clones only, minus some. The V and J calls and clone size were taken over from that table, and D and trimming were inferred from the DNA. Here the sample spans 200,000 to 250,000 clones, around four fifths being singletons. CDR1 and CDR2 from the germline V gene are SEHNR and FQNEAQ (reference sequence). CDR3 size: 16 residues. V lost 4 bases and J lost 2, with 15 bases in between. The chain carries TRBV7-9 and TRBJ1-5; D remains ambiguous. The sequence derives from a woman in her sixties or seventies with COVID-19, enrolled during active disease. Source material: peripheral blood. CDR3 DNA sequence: TGTGCCAGCAGCTCCTTAGGCCAACGGGGCAATCAGCCCCAGCATTTT. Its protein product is CASSSLGQRGNQPQHF.